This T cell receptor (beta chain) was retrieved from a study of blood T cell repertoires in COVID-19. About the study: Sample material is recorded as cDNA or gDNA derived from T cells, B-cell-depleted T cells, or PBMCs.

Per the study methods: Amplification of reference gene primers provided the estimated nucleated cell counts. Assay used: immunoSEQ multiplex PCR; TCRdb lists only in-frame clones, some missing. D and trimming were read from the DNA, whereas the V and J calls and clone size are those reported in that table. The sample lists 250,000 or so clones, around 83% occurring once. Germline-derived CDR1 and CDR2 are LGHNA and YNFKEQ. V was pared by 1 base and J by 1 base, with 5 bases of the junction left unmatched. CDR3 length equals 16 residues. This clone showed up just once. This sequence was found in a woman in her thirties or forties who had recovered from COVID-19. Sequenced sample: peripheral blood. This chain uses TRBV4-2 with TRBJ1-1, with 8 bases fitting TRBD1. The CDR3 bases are TGTGCCAGCAGCCAAGCAACAGGGACAGGGAACACTGAAGCTTTCTTT. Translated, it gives CASSQATGTGNTEAFF.